Below, one T cell receptor (beta chain) is given with its context. Ten or more counts support this clone. The antigen it recognizes is unknown. No per-base quality is available; no much larger clone lies one base away. The data stem from a study of metastatic and nonmetastatic thyroid tumors (dated by TCRdb to the early 2020s). For the wider study: Repertoires from peripheral blood and from tumor or nodule tissue samples of malignant and benign thyroid patients were compared.

None of the patients had been given any treatment before thyroid surgery. Patient clinical samples collected from the early 2010s to the late 2010s were retrospectively analysed using T-cell receptor beta sequencing. From a lookup of the germline V gene (reference sequence), CDR1 and CDR2 are DFQATT and SNEGSKA. Relative to germline, V is missing 0 bases and J is missing 4 bases, with 4 bases of the junction outside any gene match. Spanning cysteine to phenylalanine, the CDR3 consists of 14 amino acids. Of the read, only the CDR3 DNA is kept; its 42 bases are in frame from base 1. Library preparation used PCR. The sequencer listed for this sample is Illumina HiSeq 4000. High-throughput sequencing was used to profile the TCR beta-chain CDR3 region of every patient. The original methods were these. Drawing on CDR3 differences between clinicopathological groups, the researchers built a classifier meant to tell apart patients with distant-metastatic papillary thyroid cancer. The Shannon index was used to assess repertoire diversity, and the Morisita-Horn index was used to assess tumor-blood repertoire similarity. The public sequencing data were trimmed at Q25 with fastp and processed into clonotypes with MiXCR by TCRdb, which kept only in-frame beta chains. TCRdb, not the authors, supplied the V and J calls. The sample yields tens of thousands of clones; less than 20% were counted once. Approximately 18% of the sample rests with the top ten.

Findings and caveats that apply to the study as a whole: In both blood and tumor samples, TCR beta diversity was reported to be significantly higher in malignant tumors than in benign nodules.

Specimen: blood. This sequence was found in a female donor with papillary thyroid cancer or a benign thyroid nodule (not recorded which). Some clones in this sample may be carry-over from other donors' samples. The V gene is TRBV20-1 and the J gene is TRBJ2-7; TRBD1 lines up with 9 middle nucleotides. Read as DNA, the sequence is TGCAGTGCTAGAGAATATGGGACAGGGTACGAGCAGTACTTC. Translated, this is CSAREYGTGYEQYF.